This T cell receptor beta chain was sequenced in a study of cytomegalovirus exposure and HLA in healthy donors. The study's findings and limits: Being productive about 90% or about 30% of the time was typical of most TCR beta V segments in an earlier analysis.

The PCR ran on 60 Vbeta and 13 Jbeta primers. Profiling relied on immunoSEQ multiplex PCR, and the TCRdb table lists in-frame clones only, not all of them. Among about 200,000 clones, roughly 79% were seen once, and the ten largest hold approximately 2%. This CDR3 region has 13 residues. Per the germline V gene, CDR1 is SGHRS and CDR2 is YFSETQ. V was clipped by 0 bases and J by 8 bases, with 11 bases between them. Regarding this clone: Its antigen is still unknown.

V is TRBV5-1 and J is TRBJ1-2, with a possible D match to TRBD1 (5 bases). The sample taken for sequencing was PBMCs. This receptor was taken from a man in his thirties or forties in good health and CMV-seronegative. In DNA form, the CDR3 reads TGCGCCAGCAGCTTGGGACAGATAACGGGCTACACCTTC. Protein product: CASSLGQITGYTF.